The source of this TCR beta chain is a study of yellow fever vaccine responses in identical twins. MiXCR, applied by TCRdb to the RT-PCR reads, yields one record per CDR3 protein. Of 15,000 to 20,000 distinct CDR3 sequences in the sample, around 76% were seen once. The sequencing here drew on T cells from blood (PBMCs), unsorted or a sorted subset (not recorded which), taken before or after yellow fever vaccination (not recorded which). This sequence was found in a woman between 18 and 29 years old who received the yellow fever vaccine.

The CDR3 DNA reads as TGTGCCAGCAGCGGACTAGCGGGATTCACAGATACGCAGTATTTT. Encoded protein: CASSGLAGFTDTQYF. V and J are TRBV9 and TRBJ2-3, with 11 bases matching TRBD2. Germline V gene data show CDR1 as SGDLS and CDR2 as YYNGEE. The CDR3 is made up of 15 amino acids. Unmatched junction bases numbered 2, after V lost 3 bases and J lost 2 bases.